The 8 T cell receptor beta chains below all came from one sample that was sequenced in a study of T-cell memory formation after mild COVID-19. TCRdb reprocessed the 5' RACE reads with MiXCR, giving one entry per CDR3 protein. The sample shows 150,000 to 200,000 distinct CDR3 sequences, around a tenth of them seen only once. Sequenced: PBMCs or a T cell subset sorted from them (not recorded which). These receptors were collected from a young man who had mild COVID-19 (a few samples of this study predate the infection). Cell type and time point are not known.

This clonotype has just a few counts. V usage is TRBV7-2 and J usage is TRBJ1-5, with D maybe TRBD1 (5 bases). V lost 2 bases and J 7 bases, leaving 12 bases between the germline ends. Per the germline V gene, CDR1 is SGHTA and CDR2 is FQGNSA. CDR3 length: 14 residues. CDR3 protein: CASSLQGSGQPQHF. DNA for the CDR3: TGTGCCAGCAGCTTACAGGGCTCGGGACAGCCCCAGCATTTT. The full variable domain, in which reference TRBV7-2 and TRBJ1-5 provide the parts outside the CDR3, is GAGVSQSPSNKVTEKGKDVELRCDPISGHTALYWYRQSLGQGLEFLIYFQGNSAPDKSGLPSDRFSAERTGGSVSTLTIQRTQQEDSAVYLCASSLQGSGQPQHFGDGTRLSIL.

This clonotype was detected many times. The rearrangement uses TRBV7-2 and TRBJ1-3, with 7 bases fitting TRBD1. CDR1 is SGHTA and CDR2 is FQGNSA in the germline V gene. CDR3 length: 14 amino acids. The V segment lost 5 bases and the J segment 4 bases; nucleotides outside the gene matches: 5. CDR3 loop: CASSPTGVGNTIYF. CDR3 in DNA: TGTGCCAGCAGCCCCACAGGGGTCGGAAACACCATATATTTT.

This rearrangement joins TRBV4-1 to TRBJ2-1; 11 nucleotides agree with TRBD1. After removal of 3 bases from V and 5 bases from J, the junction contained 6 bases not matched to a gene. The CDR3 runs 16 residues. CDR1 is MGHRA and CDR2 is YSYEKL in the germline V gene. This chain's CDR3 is CASSQIRDRGDNEQFF. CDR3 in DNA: TGCGCCAGCAGCCAGATCCGGGACAGGGGGGACAATGAGCAGTTCTTC.

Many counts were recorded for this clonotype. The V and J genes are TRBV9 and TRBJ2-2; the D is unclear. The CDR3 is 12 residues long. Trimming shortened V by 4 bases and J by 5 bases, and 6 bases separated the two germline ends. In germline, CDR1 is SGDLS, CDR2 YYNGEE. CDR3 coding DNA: TGTGCCAGCAGCTTCCTTACCGGGGAGCTGTTTTTT. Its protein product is CASSFLTGELFF.

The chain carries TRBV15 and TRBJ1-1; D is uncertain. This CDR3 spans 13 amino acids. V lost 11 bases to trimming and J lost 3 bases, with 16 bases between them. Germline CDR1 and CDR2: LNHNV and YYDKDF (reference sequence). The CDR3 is CAVGSWADTEAFF. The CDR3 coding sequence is TGTGCCGTTGGATCTTGGGCGGACACTGAAGCTTTCTTT.

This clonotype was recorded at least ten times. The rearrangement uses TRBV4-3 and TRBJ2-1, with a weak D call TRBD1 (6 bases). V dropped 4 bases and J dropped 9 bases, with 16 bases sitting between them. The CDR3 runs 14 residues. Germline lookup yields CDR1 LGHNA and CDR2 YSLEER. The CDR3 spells CASSRDRQAAEQFF. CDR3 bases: TGCGCCAGCAGCCGCGACCGACAGGCGGCTGAGCAGTTCTTC.

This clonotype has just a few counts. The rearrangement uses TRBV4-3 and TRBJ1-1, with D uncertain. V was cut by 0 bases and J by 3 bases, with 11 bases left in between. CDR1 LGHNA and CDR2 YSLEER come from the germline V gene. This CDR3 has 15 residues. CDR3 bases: TGCGCCAGCAGCCAAGAGCCGGGAGAGGACACTGAAGCTTTCTTT. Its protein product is CASSQEPGEDTEAFF.

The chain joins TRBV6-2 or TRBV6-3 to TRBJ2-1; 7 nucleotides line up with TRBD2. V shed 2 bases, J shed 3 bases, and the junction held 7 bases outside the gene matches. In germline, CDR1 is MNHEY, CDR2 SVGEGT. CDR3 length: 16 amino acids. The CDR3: CASSYGWRGNYNEQFF. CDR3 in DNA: TGTGCCAGCAGTTACGGGTGGCGGGGGAACTACAATGAGCAGTTCTTC.